These 18 T cell receptor beta chains were sequenced from one sample in a study of regulatory T cells in long-lasting Graves disease. This sample's time point: newly diagnosed GD, antithyroid drugs for less than 3 months. RNA isolated from PBMCs was used to make the TCR library. Arm-PCR of CDR3 regions and iRepertoire HTBI primers were used to build TCR beta libraries. TCRdb redid the calling of the multiplex PCR reads with MiXCR, one entry per CDR3 protein. Of over 450,000 distinct CDR3 sequences listed, around 13% are singletons. These data were also filed under a second study, of T cells in Graves' hyperthyroidism and ophthalmopathy.

Source: peripheral blood mononuclear cells (PBMCs), taken at new diagnosis, from a patient treated with antithyroid drugs. Every receptor here comes from a woman under 40 with Graves disease.

This clonotype was seen many times. The DNA of the CDR3 is TGTGCCACCAGCAGAGTGGGCAGGGGCCCCGGTGAGCAGTTCTTC. This codes for CATSRVGRGPGEQFF. The chain combines TRBV15 with TRBJ2-1; the D gene is possibly TRBD1 (6 bases). The germline gives CDR1 LNHNV, CDR2 YYDKDF (reference sequence). The CDR3 has 15 residues. Between the trimmed V and J ends, which lost 1 base and 9 bases, there was a span of 16 bases.

The table lists this clonotype with many counts. The chain joins TRBV2 to TRBJ2-5; unclear D gene. The CDR3 sequence is 15 residues long. The V end lost 6 bases, the J end lost 5 bases, and 19 bases lay between the germline ends. Germline assignment: CDR1 SNHLY and CDR2 FYNNEI. The CDR3 bases are TGTGCCAGCAGACCCGACATCCGACTCGTGGAGACCCAGTACTTC. It codes for CASRPDIRLVETQYF.

This clonotype was recorded a few times. V is TRBV6-2 or TRBV6-3 and J is TRBJ1-1; D is possibly TRBD1 (5 bases). This CDR3 is 15 amino acids long. Germline CDR1 and CDR2: MNHEY and SVGEGT. V was pared by 5 bases and J by 3 bases, with 16 bases between. In DNA form, the CDR3 reads TGTGCCAGCAGTGCGTGGCCCCCGGGGGACACTGAAGCTTTCTTT. Translated, it gives CASSAWPPGDTEAFF.

This clonotype was observed a handful of times. The chain recombines TRBV15 with TRBJ1-5; D is possibly TRBD1 (6 bases). Germline lookup yields CDR1 LNHNV and CDR2 YYDKDF (reference sequence). The CDR3 is 15 residues long. V was cut by 0 bases and J by 6 bases, with 12 bases left in between. The CDR3 DNA is TGTGCCACCAGCAGAGACAGGGGTGAGGGTCAGCCCCAGCATTTT. Residues: CATSRDRGEGQPQHF.

V is TRBV20-1 and J is TRBJ2-7; 7 positions match TRBD1. The length of the CDR3 is 15 residues. Germline assignment: CDR1 DFQATT and CDR2 SNEGSKA (reference sequence). Losses at the gene ends were 5 bases for V and 2 bases for J; bases not matched to a gene: 12. In DNA, the CDR3 is TGCAGTGCTGGAAGGACAGGACACTATACCTACGAGCAGTACTTC. Amino acids: CSAGRTGHYTYEQYF.

This clonotype was counted ten times or more. The V gene is TRBV2, the J gene TRBJ2-7, with D possibly TRBD1 on 5 matching bases. Trimming took off 4 bases at V and 2 bases at J, with 15 bases between the two ends. Germline CDR1 and CDR2: SNHLY and FYNNEI. CDR3 length equals 15 residues. The CDR3 DNA sequence: TGTGCCAGCAGTGGGTCGGATTCAGGGCCCTACGAGCAGTACTTC. Protein: CASSGSDSGPYEQYF.

In this sample, this clonotype turned up many times. CDR3 in DNA: TGTGCCAGTAGGGGACAGGCAAGCTCCTACGAGCAGTACTTC. It is translated as CASRGQASSYEQYF. The chain employs TRBV19 and TRBJ2-7; 8 bases align to TRBD1. This CDR3 region has 14 residues. J lost 0 bases, V lost 6 bases, and 4 bases had no gene match. The germline CDR1 and CDR2 sequences are LNHDA and SQIVND (reference sequence).

This clonotype has more than one count but fewer than ten. This chain joins TRBV19 and TRBJ1-5; D is ambiguous. This CDR3 contains 16 residues. CDR1 LNHDA and CDR2 SQIVND come from the germline V gene (reference sequence). The ends were cut back, 3 bases at V and 7 bases at J, with 19 bases in the middle. CDR3 protein: CASSMESSSRRQPQHF. As DNA, the CDR3 is TGTGCCAGTAGTATGGAGTCCAGTAGCAGAAGACAGCCCCAGCATTTT.

Worth noting for this clonotype: A read error may explain this, as a much larger clone is one base away. The J gene is TRBJ1-2, the V gene TRBV30, with unresolved D. Germline V gene lookup returns CDR1 GTSNPN and CDR2 SVGIG (reference sequence). CDR3 length equals 14 residues. The DNA of the CDR3 is TGTGCCTGGGGTGTATCTGTCAGCCGTCAGGGCTACACCTTC. This codes for CAWGVSVSRQGYTF.

The V gene is TRBV3-1, the J gene TRBJ2-7; 10 bases map to TRBD1. The CDR3 extends over 15 amino acids. The V gene end was trimmed by 0 bases and the J gene end by 7 bases; junction bases not matched to a gene: 6. The germline V gene encodes CDR1 LGHDT and CDR2 YNNKEL (reference sequence). CDR3 DNA sequence: TGTGCCAGCAGCCAAGAAGGGACAGGGGTTGGGGAGCAGTACTTC. Amino acids: CASSQEGTGVGEQYF.

This clonotype was observed many times. This chain connects TRBV12-3 or TRBV12-4 to TRBJ1-4; D unresolved. Between the trimmed V and J ends, which lost 5 bases and 6 bases, there was a span of 7 bases. This CDR3 is built from 12 residues. The CDR3 sequence is CASSVYHEKLFF. CDR3 in DNA: TGTGCCAGCAGTGTATACCATGAAAAACTGTTTTTT.

This clonotype was detected many times. V and J are TRBV28 and TRBJ2-1; 9 nucleotides match TRBD2. The CDR3 is 20 amino acids. Germline loops: CDR1 MDHEN, CDR2 SYDVKM. The junction had 17 bases not matched to a gene; V was cut back by 5 bases and J by 0 bases. The CDR3 nucleotides are TGTGCCAGCAGTATCCTCCCTGGGCTAGCGGGAAGGGCCTCCTACAATGAGCAGTTCTTC. It encodes CASSILPGLAGRASYNEQFF.

This clonotype was counted at least ten times. The gene calls are TRBV18 and TRBJ1-6; TRBD1 agrees at 7 bases. The CDR3 is 15 residues long. Germline-derived CDR1 and CDR2 are KGHSH and LQKENI. V lost 2 bases, J lost 13 bases, and 11 bases stayed unmatched. The CDR3 region is CASSPGGQNSGPLHF. The CDR3 DNA reads as TGTGCCAGCTCACCAGGGGGACAGAACTCAGGGCCCCTCCACTTT. The full variable domain, completed using reference TRBV18 and TRBJ1-6, is NAGVMQNPRHLVRRRGQEARLRCSPMKGHSHVYWYRQLPEEGLKFMVYLQKENIIDESGMPKERFSAEFPKEGPSILRIQQVVRGDSAAYFCASSPGGQNSGPLHFGNGTRLTVT.

The table lists this clonotype with many counts. The rearrangement joins TRBV28 to TRBJ2-2; TRBD1 matches 8 bases. Unmatched junction bases numbered 31, after V lost 3 bases and J lost 4 bases. This CDR3 has 24 amino acids. Germline V gene data show CDR1 as MDHEN and CDR2 as SYDVKM. Here the CDR3 reads CASSFRPTLGQGVSGRRGTGELFF. CDR3 nucleotide sequence: TGTGCCAGCAGTTTCCGTCCAACCCTCGGACAGGGCGTCTCCGGGCGGAGGGGCACCGGGGAGCTGTTTTTT.

A remark on this clonotype: A much larger clone is a single base away; this may be a read error. The chain employs TRBV6-5 and TRBJ1-5; D is ambiguous. V dropped 2 bases and J dropped 0 bases, with 5 bases sitting between them. Per the germline V gene, CDR1 is MNHEY and CDR2 is SVGAGI. The CDR3 is 14 residues long. This CDR3 is CASSYDNSNQPQHF. Written as DNA, the CDR3 is TGTGCCAGCAGTTACGACAATAGCAATCAGCCCCAGCATTTT.

Worth noting for this clonotype: A much larger clone lies one base from this, so it may be a read error. The V gene is TRBV29-1, the J gene TRBJ2-1; 9 bases fit TRBD2. Germline CDR1 is SQVTM and CDR2 is ANQGSEA. The CDR3 contains 14 residues. J gave up 10 bases and V 6 bases, and 13 bases lay outside the gene matches. This CDR3 reads CSVGSGSAAGEQFF. DNA of the CDR3: TGCAGCGTGGGTAGCGGGAGCGCGGCGGGCGAGCAGTTCTTC.

This clonotype was counted at least ten times. The chain combines TRBV20-1 with TRBJ2-5, with D unresolved. Germline loops: CDR1 DFQATT, CDR2 SNEGSKA (reference sequence). Trimming pared 4 bases from V and 6 bases from J, leaving 18 bases between. The CDR3 is 14 residues long. The CDR3 nucleotides are TGCAGTGCTAACCCCCGCCAGGCCAGGAAGACCCAGTACTTC. Protein product: CSANPRQARKTQYF.

Ten or more counts support this clonotype. CDR3 nucleotide sequence: TGTGCCAGCAGGCTAGCGGGAGTTCCCTACGAGCAGTACTTC. The encoded protein is CASRLAGVPYEQYF. The rearrangement links TRBV27 to TRBJ2-7; 10 bases agree with TRBD2. From germline, CDR1 is MNHEY and CDR2 SMNVEV (reference sequence). V shed 6 bases, J shed 2 bases, and the junction held 4 bases outside the gene matches. CDR3 length equals 14 residues.